This T cell receptor (beta chain) is from a study of blood T cell repertoires in COVID-19. As for the study in general: Sources were T cells, B-cell-depleted T cells, or PBMCs; the material itself was cDNA or gDNA.

Living in 20 to 30 US areas, the participants were between about 18 and 95 years of age. Donors were grouped by their self-reported clinical history. Clones were sequenced by immunoSEQ multiplex PCR, and TCRdb holds only the in-frame ones, with some missing. The sample includes 150,000 to 200,000 clones, 65% to 85% of them seen just once. The V and J ends lost 6 bases and 6 bases, in that order; junction bases with no gene match: 7. The CDR3 runs to 13 residues. Germline CDR1 reads SNHLY; CDR2 reads FYNNEI. The receptor's source is a woman aged 55-70 years who had recovered from COVID-19. The chain joins TRBV2 to TRBJ2-5, with TRBD1 matching 7 bases. Sequencing was done on a sample of PBMCs or T cells enriched from blood (not recorded which). CDR3: CASSRQGAKTQYF. Here the CDR3 DNA reads TGTGCCAGCAGCAGACAGGGAGCGAAGACCCAGTACTTC.